The 15 T cell receptor beta chains given below trace back to one sample, sequenced in a study of blood T cell repertoires in COVID-19. The method was immunoSEQ multiplex PCR; TCRdb's version includes in-frame clones alone and lacks a portion of them. The sample lists over 70,000 clones; about 90% were seen once. Sequencing was performed on peripheral blood. These receptors were collected from a man between 18 and 35 years old with COVID-19, enrolled during active disease.

The genes are TRBV11-2 and TRBJ2-7; 9 bases line up with TRBD2. The germline CDR1 and CDR2 sequences are SGHAT and FQNNGV. The V gene end was trimmed by 5 bases and the J gene end by 3 bases; junction bases not matched to a gene: 8. The CDR3 loop spans 15 amino acids. The CDR3, as DNA: TGTGCCAGCAGCGTAATTAGCGGGAGCGGCTACGAGCAGTACTTC. It yields the protein CASSVISGSGYEQYF.

The chain is built from TRBV2 and TRBJ1-5; weak D call: TRBD1 (5 bases). The CDR3 is 14 residues long. From germline, CDR1 is SNHLY and CDR2 FYNNEI. Trimming removed 4 bases from V and 0 bases from J, with 7 bases in between. The CDR3 loop is CASSVGDSNQPQHF. The CDR3 DNA reads as TGTGCCAGCAGTGTAGGGGATAGCAATCAGCCCCAGCATTTT.

The V and J genes are TRBV30 and TRBJ2-7; 9 bases match TRBD2. Trimming took 3 bases from V and 5 from J; bases not matched to a gene: 17. The V gene's germline CDR1 is GTSNPN and CDR2 SVGIG (reference sequence). This CDR3 comprises 17 residues. In DNA form, the CDR3 reads TGTGCCTGGAGCGTCCCTTTGCTGCTGGCGGGAGGGCACGAGCAGTACTTC. It codes for CAWSVPLLLAGGHEQYF.

This clone was observed once. The gene calls are TRBV19 and TRBJ2-1, with TRBD2 identical over 7 bases. Looked up from germline, CDR1 is LNHDA and CDR2 is SQIVND (reference sequence). V shed 1 base and J 5 bases; nucleotides not matched to a gene: 5. The CDR3 loop spans 15 amino acids. CDR3 in DNA: TGTGCCAGTAGTATAGCTTTTGGGACTAACAATGAGCAGTTCTTC. This translates into CASSIAFGTNNEQFF.

The CDR3 sequence is CASSRTEDYEQYF. In nucleotides, the CDR3 is TGTGCCAGTAGTAGGACAGAGGACTACGAGCAGTACTTC. This chain uses TRBV19 with TRBJ2-7, with a weak D call TRBD1 (6 bases). The length of the CDR3 is 13 residues. The V and J ends lost 4 bases and 3 bases respectively, with 10 bases between them. Germline assignment: CDR1 LNHDA and CDR2 SQIVND (reference sequence).

The chain is built from TRBV28 and TRBJ2-3; TRBD2 agrees at 13 bases. V dropped 5 bases and J dropped 5; count of bases not matched to a gene: 13. The CDR3 is 18 residues long. Per germline, CDR1 MDHEN and CDR2 SYDVKM. The CDR3 DNA follows: TGTGCCAGCAGTGGGACCGGGACTAGCGGGGCCCGTTTAGATACGCAGTATTTT. Residues: CASSGTGTSGARLDTQYF.

The chain has TRBV2 and TRBJ2-3; no definite D call. Germline assignment: CDR1 SNHLY and CDR2 FYNNEI. CDR3 length: 13 amino acids. CDR3 in amino acids: CVPGGRLTDTQYF. The CDR3 DNA reads as TGTGTCCCTGGCGGCAGACTCACAGATACGCAGTATTTT.

This chain connects TRBV11-2 to TRBJ2-3; TRBD1 matches 8 bases. Germline V gives CDR1 SGHAT, CDR2 FQNNGV. V gave up 0 bases and J gave up 5 bases; unmatched junction bases: 10. The CDR3 is made up of 17 amino acids. The CDR3 reads CASSLEGGTGWEDTQYF. In nucleotides, the CDR3 is TGTGCCAGCAGCTTAGAAGGTGGGACAGGTTGGGAAGATACGCAGTATTTT.

The chain carries TRBV29-1 and TRBJ1-1; D ambiguous. Trimming took off 2 bases at V and 4 bases at J, with 8 bases between the two ends. Germline V gives CDR1 SQVTM, CDR2 ANQGSEA. The CDR3 loop spans 12 amino acids. The CDR3 is CSVEQVFTEAFF. In DNA form, the CDR3 reads TGCAGCGTTGAACAGGTTTTCACTGAAGCTTTCTTT.

This chain connects TRBV7-2 to TRBJ2-2, with 7 bases aligning to TRBD1. Germline CDR1 reads SGHTA; CDR2 reads FQGNSA. V was clipped by 5 bases and J by 0 bases; unmatched bases: 6. This CDR3 has 16 amino acids. CDR3 sequence reads: CASSMRTGSNTGELFF. The DNA of the CDR3 is TGTGCCAGCAGCATGCGGACAGGTTCGAACACCGGGGAGCTGTTTTTT.

The chain carries TRBV9 and TRBJ2-3, with TRBD2 matching 14 bases. The V segment lost 0 bases and the J segment 4 bases; nucleotides outside the gene matches: 4. The CDR3 is made up of 17 amino acids. Germline V gene sequence: CDR1 SGDLS, CDR2 YYNGEE. The CDR3 DNA reads as TGTGCCAGCAGCGTAGACGGGACTAGCGGGAGAGCAGATACGCAGTATTTT. Protein sequence: CASSVDGTSGRADTQYF.

The gene calls are TRBV6-2 or TRBV6-3 and TRBJ2-1; 7 nucleotides align to TRBD2. The CDR3 runs to 16 residues. Germline lookup yields CDR1 MNHEY and CDR2 SVGEGT. Trimming took 5 bases from V and 0 from J; bases not matched to a gene: 7. CDR3 sequence (DNA): TGTGCCAGCAGTCTCGCTAGCGGATTCTCCTACAATGAGCAGTTCTTC. Residues: CASSLASGFSYNEQFF.

The genes are TRBV7-2 and TRBJ2-1; 11 bases are shared with TRBD2. Trimming cost V 1 base and J 8 bases; bases outside gene matches: 7. Germline V gives CDR1 SGHTA, CDR2 FQGNSA. The CDR3 sequence is 16 residues long. CDR3 residues: CASSLEASGRFDEQFF. The CDR3 DNA follows: TGTGCCAGCAGCTTAGAGGCTAGCGGGAGGTTCGATGAGCAGTTCTTC.

The chain has TRBV10-3 and TRBJ2-6; perhaps TRBD1 as D (5 bases). The CDR3 runs to 18 residues. The V gene's germline CDR1 is ENHRY and CDR2 SYGVKD. V lost 1 base, J lost 0 bases, and 13 bases lay in between. The CDR3 loop reads CAISEWGGGGSGANVLTF. The CDR3 DNA is TGTGCCATCAGTGAGTGGGGCGGCGGCGGCTCTGGGGCCAACGTCCTGACTTTC.

The chain is built from TRBV9 and TRBJ1-6, with D maybe TRBD1 (5 bases). The ends were cut back, 0 bases at V and 4 bases at J, with 5 bases in the middle. The CDR3 covers 14 residues. Germline-derived CDR1 and CDR2 are SGDLS and YYNGEE. CDR3 DNA sequence: TGTGCCAGCAGCGTAGAGGGGTATAATTCACCCCTCCACTTT. Protein product: CASSVEGYNSPLHF.